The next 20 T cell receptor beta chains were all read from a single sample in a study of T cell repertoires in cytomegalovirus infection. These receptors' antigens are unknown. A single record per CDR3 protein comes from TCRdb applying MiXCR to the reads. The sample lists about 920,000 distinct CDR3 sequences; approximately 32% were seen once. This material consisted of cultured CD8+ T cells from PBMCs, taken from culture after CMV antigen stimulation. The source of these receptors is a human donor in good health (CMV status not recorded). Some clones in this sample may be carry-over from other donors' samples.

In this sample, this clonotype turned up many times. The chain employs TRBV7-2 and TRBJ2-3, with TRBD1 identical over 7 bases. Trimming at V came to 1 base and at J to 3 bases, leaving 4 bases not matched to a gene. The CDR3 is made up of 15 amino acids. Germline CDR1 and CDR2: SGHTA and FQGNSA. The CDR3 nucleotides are TGTGCCAGCAGCTTAGAGGGGGCGCGTACAGATACGCAGTATTTT. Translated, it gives CASSLEGARTDTQYF. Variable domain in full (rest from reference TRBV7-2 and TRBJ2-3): GAGVSQSPSNKVTEKGKDVELRCDPISGHTALYWYRQSLGQGLEFLIYFQGNSAPDKSGLPSDRFSAERTGGSVSTLTIQRTQQEDSAVYLCASSLEGARTDTQYFGPGTRLTVL.

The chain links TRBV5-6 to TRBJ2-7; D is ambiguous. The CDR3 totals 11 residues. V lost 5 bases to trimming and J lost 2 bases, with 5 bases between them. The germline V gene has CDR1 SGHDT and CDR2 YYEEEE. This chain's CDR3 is CASSGPYEQYV. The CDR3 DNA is TGTGCCAGCAGTGGCCCCTACGAGCAGTACGTC.

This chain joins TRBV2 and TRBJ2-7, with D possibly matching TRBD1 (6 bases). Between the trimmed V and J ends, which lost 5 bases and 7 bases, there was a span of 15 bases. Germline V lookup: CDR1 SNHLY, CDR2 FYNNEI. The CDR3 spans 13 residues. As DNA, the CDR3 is TGTGCCAGCAGTTTAACAGGGCTGGGGGAGCAGTACTTC. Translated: CASSLTGLGEQYF.

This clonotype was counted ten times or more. The CDR3 DNA is TGTGCCATCAGCGACCTTTGGGCAAGGTGGAACTATGGCTACACCTTC. Amino acids: CAISDLWARWNYGYTF. The J gene is TRBJ1-2, the V gene TRBV10-3; D not resolved. Trimming cost V 6 bases and J 2 bases, with 19 bases left between them. The CDR3 runs to 16 residues. Germline V gene data show CDR1 as ENHRY and CDR2 as SYGVKD.

The CDR3 loop reads CATEGESYEQYF. CDR3 DNA: TGTGCAACGGAGGGGGAGTCCTACGAGCAGTACTTC. The V gene is TRBV15, the J gene TRBJ2-7; D could derive from TRBD1 or TRBD2 (6 bases each). The CDR3 totals 12 residues. Germline CDR1 is LNHNV and CDR2 is YYDKDF (reference sequence).

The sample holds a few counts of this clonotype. CDR3 sequence: CASSPRGQDEQFF. The CDR3 bases are TGTGCCAGCAGTCCACGGGGGCAGGATGAGCAGTTCTTC. This chain connects TRBV7-9 to TRBJ2-1, with D perhaps matching TRBD1 or TRBD2 (6 bases each). The ends were cut back, 6 bases at V and 8 bases at J, with 14 bases in the middle. The CDR3 has 13 residues. Germline lookup yields CDR1 SEHNR and CDR2 FQNEAQ (reference sequence). Full variable domain (rest looked up from reference TRBV7-9 and TRBJ2-1): DTGVSQNPRHKITKRGQNVTFRCDPISEHNRLYWYRQTLGQGPEFLTYFQNEAQLEKSRLLSDRFSAERPKGSFSTLEIQRTEQGDSAMYLCASSPRGQDEQFFGPGTRLTVL.

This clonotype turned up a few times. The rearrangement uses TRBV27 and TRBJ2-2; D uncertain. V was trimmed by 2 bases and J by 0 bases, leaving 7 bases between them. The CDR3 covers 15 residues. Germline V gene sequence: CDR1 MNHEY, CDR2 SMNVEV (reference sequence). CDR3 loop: CASSLPASNTGELFF. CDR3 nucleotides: TGTGCCAGCAGTTTACCAGCATCGAACACCGGGGAGCTGTTTTTT.

The CDR3 DNA sequence: TGTGCCAGCAGCCCTTTACAGGGGGGAAATTCACCCCTCCACTTT. Its translation: CASSPLQGGNSPLHF. The chain employs TRBV7-6 and TRBJ1-6; 8 bases align to TRBD1. The V and J ends lost 5 bases and 7 bases, in that order; junction bases with no gene match: 7. There are 15 residues in the CDR3. Looked up from germline, CDR1 is SGHVS and CDR2 is FNYEAQ.

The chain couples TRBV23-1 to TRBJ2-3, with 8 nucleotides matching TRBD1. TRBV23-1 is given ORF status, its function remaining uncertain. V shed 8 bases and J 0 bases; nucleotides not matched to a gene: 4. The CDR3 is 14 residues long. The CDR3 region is CASVQGDSTDTQYF. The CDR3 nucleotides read TGCGCCAGCGTACAGGGGGATAGCACAGATACGCAGTATTTT.

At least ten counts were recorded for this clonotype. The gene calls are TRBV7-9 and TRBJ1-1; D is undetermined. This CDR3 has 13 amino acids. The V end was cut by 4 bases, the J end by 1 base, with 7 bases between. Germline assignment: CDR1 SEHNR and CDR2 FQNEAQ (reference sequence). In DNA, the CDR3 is TGTGCCAGCAGCTCCTATAAGAACACTGAAGCTTTCTTT. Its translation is CASSSYKNTEAFF.

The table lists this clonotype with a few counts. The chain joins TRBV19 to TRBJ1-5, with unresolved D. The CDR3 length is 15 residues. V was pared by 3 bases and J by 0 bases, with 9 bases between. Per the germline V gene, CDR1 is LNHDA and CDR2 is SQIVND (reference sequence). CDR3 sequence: CASSMTYYSNQPQHF. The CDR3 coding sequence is TGTGCCAGTAGTATGACGTATTATAGCAATCAGCCCCAGCATTTT.

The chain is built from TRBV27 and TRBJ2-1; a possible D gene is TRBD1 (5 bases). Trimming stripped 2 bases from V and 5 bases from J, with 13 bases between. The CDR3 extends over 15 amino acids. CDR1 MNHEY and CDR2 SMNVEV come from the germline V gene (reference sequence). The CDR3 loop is CASSLATYRNNEQFF. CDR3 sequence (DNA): TGTGCCAGCAGTTTAGCTACCTACAGGAACAATGAGCAGTTCTTC.

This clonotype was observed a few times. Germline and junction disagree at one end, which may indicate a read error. CDR3 sequence reads: CASSPGGAGGEQFF. CDR3 bases: TGTGCCAGCAGCCCCGGGGGGGCCGGAGGTGAGCAGTTCTTC. The rearrangement joins TRBV4-1 to TRBJ2-1; TRBD2 matches 8 bases. Germline assignment: CDR1 MGHRA and CDR2 YSYEKL. The CDR3 runs 14 residues.

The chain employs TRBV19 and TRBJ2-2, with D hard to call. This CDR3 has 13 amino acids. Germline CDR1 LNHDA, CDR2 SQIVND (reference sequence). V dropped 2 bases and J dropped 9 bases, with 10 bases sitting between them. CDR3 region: CASSILGGWELFF. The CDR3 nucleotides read TGTGCCAGTAGTATATTAGGCGGCTGGGAGCTGTTTTTT.

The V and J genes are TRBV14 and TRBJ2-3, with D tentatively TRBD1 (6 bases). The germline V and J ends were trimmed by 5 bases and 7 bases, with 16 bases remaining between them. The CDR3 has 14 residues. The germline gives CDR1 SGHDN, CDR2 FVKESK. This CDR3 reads CASSVLPRGNTQYF. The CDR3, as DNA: TGTGCCAGCAGCGTCCTCCCGAGGGGGAATACGCAGTATTTT.

In nucleotides, the CDR3 is TGTGCCAGCAGTGAATGGTTGGGGCTGAAAGAGACCCAGTACTTC. Its protein product is CASSEWLGLKETQYF. This chain connects TRBV25-1 to TRBJ2-5, with D perhaps matching TRBD1 (5 bases). The CDR3 sequence is 15 residues long. Germline lookup yields CDR1 MGHDK and CDR2 SYGVNS. Trimming removed 1 base at V and 3 bases at J, with 12 bases between.

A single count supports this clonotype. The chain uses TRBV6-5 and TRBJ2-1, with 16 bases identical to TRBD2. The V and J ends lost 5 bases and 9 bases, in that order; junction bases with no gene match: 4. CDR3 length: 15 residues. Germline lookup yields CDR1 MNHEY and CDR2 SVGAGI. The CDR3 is CASSPGLAGGGEQFF. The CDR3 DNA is TGTGCCAGCAGTCCGGGACTAGCGGGGGGGGGTGAGCAGTTCTTC.

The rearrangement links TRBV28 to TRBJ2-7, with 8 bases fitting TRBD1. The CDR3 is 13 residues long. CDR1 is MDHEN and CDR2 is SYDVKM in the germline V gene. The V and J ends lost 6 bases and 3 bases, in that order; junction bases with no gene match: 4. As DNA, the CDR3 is TGTGCCAGCAGCCGGGACAGGCGCTACGAGCAGTACGTC. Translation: CASSRDRRYEQYV.

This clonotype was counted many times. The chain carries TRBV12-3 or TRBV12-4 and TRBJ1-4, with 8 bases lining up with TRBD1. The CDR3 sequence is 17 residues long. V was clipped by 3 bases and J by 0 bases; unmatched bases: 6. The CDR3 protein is CASSFITGGATNEKLFF. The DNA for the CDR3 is TGTGCCAGCAGTTTTATCACAGGGGGTGCAACTAATGAAAAACTGTTTTTT.

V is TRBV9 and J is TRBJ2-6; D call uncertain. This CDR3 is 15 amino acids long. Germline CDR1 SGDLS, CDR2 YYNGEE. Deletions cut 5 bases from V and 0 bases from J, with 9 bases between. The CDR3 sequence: CASSTIRSGANVLTF. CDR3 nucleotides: TGTGCCAGCAGTACTATTCGCTCTGGGGCCAACGTCCTGACTTTC.